These 27 T cell receptor beta chains were all obtained from the same sample, sequenced in a study of blood T cells in healthy people across ages. With a J-beta primer mix and a sample-barcoded 5' primer, a second PCR ran about 6 to 11 cycles. TCRdb re-called the 5' RACE reads with MiXCR, one entry per CDR3 protein. This table holds about a million distinct CDR3 sequences, around 48% found once. Sequenced material: blood. Source of these receptors: a man aged 30-40 years in good health.

By sample share, this clonotype is medium-sized. This chain joins TRBV7-2 and TRBJ2-7, with 8 bases that match TRBD1. The CDR3 has 13 residues. Germline-derived CDR1 and CDR2 are SGHTA and FQGNSA. The J segment lost 2 bases and the V segment lost 5 bases, leaving 2 bases of the junction unmatched. The CDR3 sequence: CASSEGQAYEQYF. Written as DNA, the CDR3 is TGTGCCAGCAGCGAGGGACAGGCCTACGAGCAGTACTTC.

The chain carries TRBV12-3 or TRBV12-4 and TRBJ2-2, with 7 nucleotides matching TRBD1. The V gene end was trimmed by 5 bases and the J gene end by 7 bases; junction bases not matched to a gene: 10. The CDR3 sequence is 15 residues long. CDR3: CASSPDRVGSGELFF. The CDR3 DNA reads TGTGCCAGCAGTCCCGACAGGGTCGGTAGCGGGGAGCTGTTTTTT.

V is TRBV6-2 or TRBV6-3 and J is TRBJ2-7; D gene ambiguous. This CDR3 comprises 15 residues. Germline loops: CDR1 MNHEY, CDR2 SVGEGT. V was trimmed by 5 bases and J by 0 bases, leaving 14 bases between them. The CDR3 protein is CASSAFRLSSYEQYF. CDR3 sequence (DNA): TGTGCCAGCAGTGCGTTCAGGCTAAGCTCCTACGAGCAGTACTTC.

The chain uses TRBV27 and TRBJ2-1, with 9 bases that match TRBD2. The CDR3 is 15 residues long. Unmatched junction bases numbered 13, after V lost 9 bases and J lost 7 bases. Germline lookup yields CDR1 MNHEY and CDR2 SMNVEV (reference sequence). CDR3 region: CASRTIGTSFNEQFF. The CDR3 region has the DNA TGTGCCAGTCGGACCATCGGGACTAGCTTTAATGAGCAGTTCTTC.

A remark on this clonotype: Germline is not matched at one junction end, which may reflect a read error. The V call is TRBV7-3, the J call TRBJ2-7; D is unclear. CDR1 is SGHTA and CDR2 is FQGTGA in the germline V gene. CDR3 length: 13 amino acids. The CDR3 protein is CASSPTDGYERYF. In DNA, the CDR3 is TGTGCCAGCAGCCCAACCGACGGCTACGAGCGGTACTTC.

Ten or more counts support this clonotype. The V and J genes are TRBV20-1 and TRBJ2-7; a weak D match, TRBD2 (5 bases). The CDR3 sequence is 14 residues long. Germline lookup yields CDR1 DFQATT and CDR2 SNEGSKA (reference sequence). V lost 3 bases, J lost 2 bases, and 14 bases lay in between. CDR3 bases: TGCAGTGCTAGGGAGAATAGGGAGCCCTACGAGCAGTACTTC. This gives the protein CSARENREPYEQYF.

The chain employs TRBV6-2 or TRBV6-3 and TRBJ1-5; tentatively, D is TRBD1 (5 bases). The length of the CDR3 is 13 residues. The germline V and J ends were trimmed by 2 bases and 7 bases, with 9 bases remaining between them. Germline V gene sequence: CDR1 MNHEY, CDR2 SVGEGT. This CDR3 reads CASSYMGEQPQHF. The DNA for the CDR3 is TGTGCCAGCAGTTACATGGGGGAGCAGCCCCAGCATTTT.

The table lists this clonotype with a few counts. The J gene is TRBJ2-1, the V gene TRBV12-3 or TRBV12-4; TRBD2 matches 10 bases. The CDR3 covers 15 residues. V was clipped by 4 bases and J by 5 bases; unmatched bases: 5. This chain's CDR3 is CASSSRTSGNNEQFF. The CDR3 bases are TGTGCCAGCAGTTCAAGGACTAGCGGAAACAATGAGCAGTTCTTC.

The V call is TRBV20-1, the J call TRBJ2-5; a weak D match, TRBD2 (6 bases). V lost 3 bases and J 2 bases, leaving 22 bases between the germline ends. Germline V gives CDR1 DFQATT, CDR2 SNEGSKA (reference sequence). The CDR3 has 17 amino acids. CDR3 in amino acids: CSARRASETQEQETQYF. The CDR3 DNA follows: TGCAGTGCTAGGAGGGCTAGCGAGACACAAGAACAAGAGACCCAGTACTTC.

This clonotype showed up just a few times. The rearrangement links TRBV12-3 or TRBV12-4 to TRBJ1-2, with D tentatively TRBD1 (6 bases). V lost 6 bases and J 5 bases, leaving 13 bases between the germline ends. This CDR3 contains 13 residues. The CDR3 DNA follows: TGTGCCAGCAGGGAAACAGGGAGGTATGGCTACACCTTC. This codes for CASRETGRYGYTF.

V gene TRBV7-2 combines with J gene TRBJ2-3; no clear D. This CDR3 region has 14 residues. The germline V gene has CDR1 SGHTA and CDR2 FQGNSA. V was trimmed by 0 bases and J by 5 bases, leaving 9 bases between them. CDR3 protein: CASSLARSRDTQYF. DNA of the CDR3: TGTGCCAGCAGCTTAGCGCGTTCGCGAGATACGCAGTATTTT.

Turning to this clonotype: At one of its ends the junction is not consistent with the germline gene, which may arise from a read error. V is TRBV9 and J is TRBJ1-2; D not resolved. Germline V gene sequence: CDR1 SGDLS, CDR2 YYNGEE. The CDR3 is 12 residues long. This CDR3 reads CASSETGYGYIF. CDR3 DNA sequence: TGTGCCAGCAGCGAGACGGGATATGGCTACATCTTC.

This clonotype came up a few times. This chain connects TRBV7-2 to TRBJ1-6, with D uncertain. Deletions cut 6 bases from V and 8 bases from J, with 11 bases between. This CDR3 contains 13 residues. Germline CDR1 reads SGHTA; CDR2 reads FQGNSA. For the CDR3, the DNA is TGTGCCAGCAGGGAAGAACCGGATTCACCCCTCCACTTT. Translating it yields CASREEPDSPLHF.

The chain employs TRBV9 and TRBJ2-7; D may match TRBD1 or TRBD2 (6 bases each). The CDR3 loop spans 15 amino acids. V gave up 3 bases and J gave up 2 bases, with 15 bases separating them. Germline loops: CDR1 SGDLS, CDR2 YYNGEE. For the CDR3, the DNA is TGTGCCAGCAGCGCGTGGGGGGCCGGAACCTACGAGCAGTACTTC. Translating gives CASSAWGAGTYEQYF.

This clonotype was detected only a few times. The genes are TRBV10-3 and TRBJ2-7; 9 bases agree with TRBD2. The CDR3 totals 13 residues. The J segment lost 4 bases and the V segment lost 10 bases, leaving 8 bases of the junction unmatched. CDR1 is ENHRY, CDR2 SYGVKD, per germline. The CDR3 region is CATKTSGYYEQYF. The CDR3 DNA reads as TGTGCCACCAAGACTAGCGGATATTACGAGCAGTACTTC.

The gene calls are TRBV21-1 and TRBJ2-1; TRBD1 reflects the table's D call only, with no check against the DNA. TRBV21-1 is listed as a pseudogene. This CDR3 has 14 residues. CDR3 bases: TGTGCCAGTACCAAGGGGGGGGACTACAATGAGCAGTTCTTC. Amino acids: CASTKGGDYNEQFF.

There are many counts of this clonotype. The chain links TRBV3-1 to TRBJ2-1; 7 bases fit TRBD2. The V and J ends lost 7 bases and 4 bases, in that order; junction bases with no gene match: 1. The CDR3 covers 12 residues. Germline CDR1 is LGHDT and CDR2 is YNNKEL (reference sequence). The CDR3 region is CASTSGYNEQFF. As DNA, the CDR3 is TGTGCCAGCACTAGCGGTTACAATGAGCAGTTCTTC.

The genes are TRBV12-3 or TRBV12-4 and TRBJ1-4; TRBD1 matches 7 bases. J was trimmed by 4 bases and V by 6 bases; bases with no gene match: 5. CDR3 length equals 14 residues. CDR3 sequence (DNA): TGTGCCAGCAGAAGACAGGGCGTTAATGAAAAACTGTTTTTT. Its protein product is CASRRQGVNEKLFF.

Regarding this clonotype: The junction differs from germline at one of its ends, possibly a read error. V and J are TRBV3-1 and TRBJ2-7, with a weak D call TRBD2 (5 bases). Per the germline V gene, CDR1 is LGHDT and CDR2 is YNNKEL (reference sequence). The CDR3 runs 13 residues. CDR3 region: CASNQGGPYEQYF. As DNA, the CDR3 is TGTGCCAGCAACCAAGGAGGTCCCTACGAGCAGTACTTC.

This clonotype was seen ten or more times. The rearrangement uses TRBV28 and TRBJ2-4, with D perhaps given as TRBD1 or TRBD2 (7 bases each). CDR1 and CDR2 from the germline V gene are MDHEN and SYDVKM. V lost 6 bases and J lost 8, with 23 bases in between. CDR3 length: 16 amino acids. This CDR3 is CASREGGGGQGYIQYF. CDR3 DNA sequence: TGTGCCAGCAGGGAAGGGGGCGGGGGTCAAGGATACATTCAGTACTTC.

This clonotype was seen a single time. The CDR3: CASGLRGGTGELFF. The CDR3 coding sequence is TGTGCTAGTGGTTTGCGGGGTGGAACCGGGGAGCTGTTTTTT. V is TRBV12-5 and J is TRBJ2-2; possibly TRBD2 for D (5 bases). The CDR3 is 14 amino acids. With 2 bases removed from V and 5 bases from J, the gap between germline ends came to 9 bases. CDR1 is LGHNT, CDR2 FRNRAP, per germline.

This clonotype has a handful of counts. V is TRBV20-1 and J is TRBJ2-1, with D maybe TRBD1 (6 bases). The CDR3 contains 13 residues. Trimming stripped 5 bases from V and 3 bases from J, with 11 bases between. The V gene's germline CDR1 is DFQATT and CDR2 SNEGSKA (reference sequence). The CDR3 sequence is CSARRTDYNEQFF. In nucleotides, the CDR3 is TGCAGTGCTCGGAGGACAGACTACAATGAGCAGTTCTTC.

The chain joins TRBV6-5 to TRBJ2-6; 7 bases line up with TRBD1. This CDR3 spans 18 amino acids. After removal of 1 base from V and 1 base from J, the junction contained 7 bases not matched to a gene. CDR1 is MNHEY, CDR2 SVGAGI, per germline. The CDR3 sequence: CASSYYGTVRSGANVLTF. The CDR3 nucleotides are TGTGCCAGCAGTTACTACGGGACAGTTCGATCTGGGGCCAACGTCCTGACTTTC.

Here the CDR3 DNA reads TGCGCCAGCAGCCAAGATAGAAGGGCGGGGTATGGCTACACCTTC. Encoded protein: CASSQDRRAGYGYTF. The J gene is TRBJ1-2, the V gene TRBV4-3, with D hard to call. Germline loops: CDR1 LGHNA, CDR2 YSLEER. With 0 bases removed from V and 5 bases from J, the gap between germline ends came to 13 bases. The CDR3 is 15 amino acids.

The chain joins TRBV12-3 or TRBV12-4 to TRBJ1-6, with D maybe TRBD1 (5 bases). Between the trimmed V and J ends, which lost 2 bases and 7 bases, there was a span of 15 bases. The CDR3 has 16 amino acids. This CDR3 reads CASSLSKGVKNSPLHF. DNA of the CDR3: TGTGCCAGCAGTTTAAGTAAAGGGGTGAAAAATTCACCCCTCCACTTT.

The V call is TRBV28, the J call TRBJ2-3, with D perhaps matching TRBD2 (6 bases). The germline V gene encodes CDR1 MDHEN and CDR2 SYDVKM. The V end was cut by 5 bases, the J end by 5 bases, with 11 bases between. The CDR3 runs 13 residues. CDR3 nucleotides: TGTGCCAGCAGTCTGCAGGGACTAGATACGCAGTATTTT. Protein: CASSLQGLDTQYF.

The gene calls are TRBV9 and TRBJ2-3; 9 nucleotides match TRBD1. The CDR3 covers 16 residues. In germline, CDR1 is SGDLS, CDR2 YYNGEE. The V segment lost 0 bases and the J segment 4 bases; nucleotides outside the gene matches: 6. The CDR3 region is CASSVEGQGYADTQYF. For the CDR3, the DNA is TGTGCCAGCAGCGTAGAGGGACAGGGATACGCAGATACGCAGTATTTT.